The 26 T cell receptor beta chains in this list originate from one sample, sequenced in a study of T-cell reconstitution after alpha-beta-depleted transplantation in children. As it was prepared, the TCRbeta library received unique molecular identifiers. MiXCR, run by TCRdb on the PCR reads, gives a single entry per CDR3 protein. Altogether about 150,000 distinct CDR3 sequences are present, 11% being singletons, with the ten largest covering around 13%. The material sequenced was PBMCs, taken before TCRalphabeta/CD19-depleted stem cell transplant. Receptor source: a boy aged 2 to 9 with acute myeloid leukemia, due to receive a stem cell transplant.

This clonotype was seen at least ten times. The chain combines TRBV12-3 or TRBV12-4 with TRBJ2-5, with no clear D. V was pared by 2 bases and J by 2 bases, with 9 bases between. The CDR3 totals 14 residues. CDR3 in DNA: TGTGCCAGCAGTTTAAGCCCCGCGCAAGAGACCCAGTACTTC. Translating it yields CASSLSPAQETQYF.

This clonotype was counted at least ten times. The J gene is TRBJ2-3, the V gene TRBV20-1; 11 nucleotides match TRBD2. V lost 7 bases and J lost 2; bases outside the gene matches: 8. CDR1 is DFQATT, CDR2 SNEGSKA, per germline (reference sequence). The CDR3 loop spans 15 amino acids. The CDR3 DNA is TGCAGTGTAAATCGACTAGCGGGGTTCACAGATACGCAGTATTTT. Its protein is CSVNRLAGFTDTQYF.

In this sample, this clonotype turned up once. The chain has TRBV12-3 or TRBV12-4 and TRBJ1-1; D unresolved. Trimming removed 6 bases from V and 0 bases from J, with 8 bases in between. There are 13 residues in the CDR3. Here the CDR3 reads CASRNNVNTEAFF. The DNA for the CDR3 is TGTGCCAGCAGGAATAATGTGAACACTGAAGCTTTCTTT.

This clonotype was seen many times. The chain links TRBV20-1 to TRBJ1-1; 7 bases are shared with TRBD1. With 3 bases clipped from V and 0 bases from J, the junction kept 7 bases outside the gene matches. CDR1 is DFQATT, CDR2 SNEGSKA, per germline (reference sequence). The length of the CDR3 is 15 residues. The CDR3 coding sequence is TGCAGTGCTAGCAAGGGGGCTGGGATGAACACTGAAGCTTTCTTT. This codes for CSASKGAGMNTEAFF.

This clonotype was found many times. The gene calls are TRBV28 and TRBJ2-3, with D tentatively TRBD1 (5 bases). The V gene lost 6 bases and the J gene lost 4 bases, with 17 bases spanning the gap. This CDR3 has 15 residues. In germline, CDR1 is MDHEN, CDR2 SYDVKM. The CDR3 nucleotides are TGTGCCAGCAGCCGTAGACAGAATTTGGCAGATACGCAGTATTTT. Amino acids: CASSRRQNLADTQYF.

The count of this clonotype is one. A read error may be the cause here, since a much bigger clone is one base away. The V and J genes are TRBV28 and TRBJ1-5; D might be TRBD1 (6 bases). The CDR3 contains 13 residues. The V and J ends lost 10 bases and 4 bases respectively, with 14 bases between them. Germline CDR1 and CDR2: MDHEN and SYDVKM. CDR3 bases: TGTGCCATCAGGATACAGGGAAATCAGCCCCAGCATTTT. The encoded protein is CAIRIQGNQPQHF. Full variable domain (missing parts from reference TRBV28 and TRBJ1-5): DVKVTQSSRYLVKRTGEKVFLECVQDMDHENMFWYRQDPGLGLRLIYFSYDVKMKEKGDIPEGYSVSREKKERFSLILESASTNQTSMYLCAIRIQGNQPQHFGDGTRLSIL.

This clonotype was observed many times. Here the CDR3 reads CATGRVGEKLFF. The CDR3 DNA reads TGTGCCACGGGCAGGGTGGGCGAAAAACTGTTTTTT. This chain links TRBV27 with TRBJ1-4; perhaps TRBD1 as D (5 bases). The CDR3 spans 12 residues. Trimming took 10 bases from V and 8 from J, leaving 14 bases between them. Germline assignment: CDR1 MNHEY and CDR2 SMNVEV (reference sequence).

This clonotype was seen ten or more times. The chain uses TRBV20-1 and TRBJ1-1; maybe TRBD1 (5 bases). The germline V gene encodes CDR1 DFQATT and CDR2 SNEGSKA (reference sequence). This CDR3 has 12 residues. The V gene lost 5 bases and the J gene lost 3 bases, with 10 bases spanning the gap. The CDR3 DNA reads TGCAGTGCTGAGAGACAGTACACTGAAGCTTTCTTT. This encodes CSAERQYTEAFF.

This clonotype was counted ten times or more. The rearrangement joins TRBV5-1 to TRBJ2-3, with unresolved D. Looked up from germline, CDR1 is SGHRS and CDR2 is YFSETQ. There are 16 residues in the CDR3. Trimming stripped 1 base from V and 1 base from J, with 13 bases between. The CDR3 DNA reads TGCGCCAGCAGCTTGACGGACCCGGGTGGCACAGATACGCAGTATTTT. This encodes CASSLTDPGGTDTQYF.

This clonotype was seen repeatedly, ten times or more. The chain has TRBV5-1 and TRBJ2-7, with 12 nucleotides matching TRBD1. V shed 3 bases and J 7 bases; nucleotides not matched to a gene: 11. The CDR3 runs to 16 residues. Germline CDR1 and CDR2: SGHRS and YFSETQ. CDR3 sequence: CASSSLWDRGRGEQYF. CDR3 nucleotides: TGCGCCAGCAGCTCTCTTTGGGACAGGGGGCGTGGGGAGCAGTACTTC.

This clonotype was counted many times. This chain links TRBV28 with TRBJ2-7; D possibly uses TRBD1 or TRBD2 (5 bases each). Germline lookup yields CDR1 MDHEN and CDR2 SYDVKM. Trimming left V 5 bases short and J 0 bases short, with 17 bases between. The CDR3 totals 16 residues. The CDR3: CASSRLGDRLSYEQYF. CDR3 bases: TGTGCCAGCAGTCGGTTAGGGGACCGACTCTCCTACGAGCAGTACTTC.

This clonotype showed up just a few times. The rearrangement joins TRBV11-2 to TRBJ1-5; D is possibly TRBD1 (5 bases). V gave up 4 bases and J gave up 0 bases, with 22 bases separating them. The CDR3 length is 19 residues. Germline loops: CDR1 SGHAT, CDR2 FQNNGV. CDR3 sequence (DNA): TGTGCCAGCAGCTCACAGGCAGGGACCAGACGTTATAGCAATCAGCCCCAGCATTTT. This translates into CASSSQAGTRRYSNQPQHF.

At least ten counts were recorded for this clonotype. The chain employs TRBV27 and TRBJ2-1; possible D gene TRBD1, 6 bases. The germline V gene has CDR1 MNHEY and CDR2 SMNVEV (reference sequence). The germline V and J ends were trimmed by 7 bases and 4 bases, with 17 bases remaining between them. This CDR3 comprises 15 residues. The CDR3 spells CASNVRGKRYNEQFF. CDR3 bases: TGTGCCAGCAATGTAAGGGGGAAGAGGTACAATGAGCAGTTCTTC.

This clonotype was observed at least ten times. This CDR3 reads CASKRGRDEQYV. CDR3 in DNA: TGTGCCAGTAAAAGGGGCCGGGACGAGCAGTACGTC. The rearrangement links TRBV19 to TRBJ2-7; D is perhaps TRBD1 (5 bases). The germline gives CDR1 LNHDA, CDR2 SQIVND (reference sequence). The CDR3 extends over 12 amino acids. Trimming cost V 7 bases and J 5 bases, with 12 bases left between them.

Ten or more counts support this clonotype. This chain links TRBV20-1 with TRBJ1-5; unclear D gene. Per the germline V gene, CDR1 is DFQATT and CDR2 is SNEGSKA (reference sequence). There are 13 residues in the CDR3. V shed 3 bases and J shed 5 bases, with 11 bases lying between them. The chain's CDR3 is CSARRSADQPQHF. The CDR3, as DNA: TGCAGTGCTAGGCGGAGTGCGGATCAGCCCCAGCATTTT.

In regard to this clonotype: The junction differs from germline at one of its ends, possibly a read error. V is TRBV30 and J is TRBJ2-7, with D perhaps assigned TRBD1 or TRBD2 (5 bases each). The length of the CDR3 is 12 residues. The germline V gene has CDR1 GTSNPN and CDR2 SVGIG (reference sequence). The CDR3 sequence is CVWGTLSYEQYF. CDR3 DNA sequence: TGTGTCTGGGGGACCCTATCCTACGAGCAGTACTTC. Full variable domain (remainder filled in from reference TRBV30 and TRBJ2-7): SQTIHQWPATLVQPVGSPLSLECTVEGTSNPNLYWYRQAAGRGLQLLFYSVGIGQISSEVPQNLSASRPQDRQFILSSKKLLLSDSGFYLCVWGTLSYEQYFGPGTRLTVT.

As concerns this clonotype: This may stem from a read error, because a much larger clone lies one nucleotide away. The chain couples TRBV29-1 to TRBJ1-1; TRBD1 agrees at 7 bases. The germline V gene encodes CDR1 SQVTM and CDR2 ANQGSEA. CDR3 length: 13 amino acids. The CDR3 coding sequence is TGCAGGGTTAGCCGACAGGGTAATACTGAAGCTTTCTTT. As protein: CRVSRQGNTEAFF. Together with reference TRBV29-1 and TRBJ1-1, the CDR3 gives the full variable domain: SAVISQKPSRDICQRGTSLTIQCQVDSQVTMMFWYRQQPGQSLTLIATANQGSEATYESGFVIDKFPISRPNLTFSTLTVSNMSPEDSSIYLCRVSRQGNTEAFFGQGTRLTVV.

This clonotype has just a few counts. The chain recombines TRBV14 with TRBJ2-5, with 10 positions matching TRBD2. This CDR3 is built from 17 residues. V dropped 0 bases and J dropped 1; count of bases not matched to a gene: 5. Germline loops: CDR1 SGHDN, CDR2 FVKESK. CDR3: CASSQDRGTSAQETQYF. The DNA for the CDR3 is TGTGCCAGCAGCCAAGATCGCGGGACTAGCGCCCAAGAGACCCAGTACTTC.

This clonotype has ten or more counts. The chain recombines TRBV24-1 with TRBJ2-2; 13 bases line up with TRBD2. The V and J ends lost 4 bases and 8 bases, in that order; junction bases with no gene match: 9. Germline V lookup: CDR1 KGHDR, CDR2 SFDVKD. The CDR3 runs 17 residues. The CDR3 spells CATSERPGLAGTGELFF. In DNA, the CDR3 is TGTGCCACCAGTGAGCGTCCGGGACTAGCGGGAACAGGGGAGCTGTTTTTT.

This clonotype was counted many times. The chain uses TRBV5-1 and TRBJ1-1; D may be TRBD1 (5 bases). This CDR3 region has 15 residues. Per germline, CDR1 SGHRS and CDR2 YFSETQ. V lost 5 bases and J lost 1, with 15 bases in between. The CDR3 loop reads CASSMPGTANTEAFF. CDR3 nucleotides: TGCGCCAGCAGTATGCCCGGGACCGCGAACACTGAAGCTTTCTTT.

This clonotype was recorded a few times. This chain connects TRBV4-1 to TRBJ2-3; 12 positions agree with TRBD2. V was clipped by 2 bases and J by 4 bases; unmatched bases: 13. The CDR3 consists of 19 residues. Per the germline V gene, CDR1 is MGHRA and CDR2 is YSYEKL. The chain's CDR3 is CASSQSPSGGAVIPDTQYF. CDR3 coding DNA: TGCGCCAGCAGCCAATCCCCTAGCGGGGGGGCCGTAATCCCAGATACGCAGTATTTT.

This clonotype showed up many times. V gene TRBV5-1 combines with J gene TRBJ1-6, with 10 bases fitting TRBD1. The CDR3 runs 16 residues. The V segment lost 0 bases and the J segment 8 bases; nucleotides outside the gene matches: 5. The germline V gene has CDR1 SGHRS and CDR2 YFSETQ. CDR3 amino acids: CASSLGTGTGDSPLHF. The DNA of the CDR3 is TGCGCCAGCAGCTTGGGAACCGGGACAGGGGATTCACCCCTCCACTTT. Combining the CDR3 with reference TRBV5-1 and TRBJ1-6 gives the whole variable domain KAGVTQTPRYLIKTRGQQVTLSCSPISGHRSVSWYQQTPGQGLQFLFEYFSETQRNKGNFPGRFSGRQFSNSRSEMNVSTLELGDSALYLCASSLGTGTGDSPLHFGNGTRLTVT.

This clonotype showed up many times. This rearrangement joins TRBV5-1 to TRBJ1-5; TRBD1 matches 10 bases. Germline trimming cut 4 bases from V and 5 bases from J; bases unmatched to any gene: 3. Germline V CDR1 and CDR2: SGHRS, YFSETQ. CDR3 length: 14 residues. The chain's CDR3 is CASSVGQGDQPQHF. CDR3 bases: TGCGCCAGCAGCGTCGGACAGGGGGATCAGCCCCAGCATTTT.

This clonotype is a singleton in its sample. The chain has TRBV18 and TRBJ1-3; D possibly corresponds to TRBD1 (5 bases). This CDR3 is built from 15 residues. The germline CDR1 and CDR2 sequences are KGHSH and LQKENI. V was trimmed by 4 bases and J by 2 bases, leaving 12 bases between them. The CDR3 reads CASSQSTEAGNTIYF. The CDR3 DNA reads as TGTGCCAGCTCACAGTCGACAGAGGCTGGAAACACCATATATTTT. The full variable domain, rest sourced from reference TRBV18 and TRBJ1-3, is NAGVMQNPRHLVRRRGQEARLRCSPMKGHSHVYWYRQLPEEGLKFMVYLQKENIIDESGMPKERFSAEFPKEGPSILRIQQVVRGDSAAYFCASSQSTEAGNTIYFGEGSWLTVV.

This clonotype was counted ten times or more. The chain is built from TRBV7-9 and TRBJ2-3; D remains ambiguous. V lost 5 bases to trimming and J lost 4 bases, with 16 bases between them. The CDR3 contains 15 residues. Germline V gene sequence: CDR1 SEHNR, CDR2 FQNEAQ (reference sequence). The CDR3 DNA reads TGTGCCAGCAGCCACCCGTGGTCGTTGGCAGATACGCAGTATTTT. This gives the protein CASSHPWSLADTQYF.

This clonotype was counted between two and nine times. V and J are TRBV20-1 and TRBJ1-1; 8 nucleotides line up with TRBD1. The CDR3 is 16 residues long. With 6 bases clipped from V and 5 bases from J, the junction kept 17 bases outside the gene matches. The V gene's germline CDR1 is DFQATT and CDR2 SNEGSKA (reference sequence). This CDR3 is CSASWTGSIYVTEAFF. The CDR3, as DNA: TGCAGTGCGAGTTGGACAGGGTCTATCTACGTTACTGAAGCTTTCTTT.